This T cell receptor (beta chain) was captured in a study of T cell changes during pregnancy in multiple sclerosis. Germline V gene lookup returns CDR1 MNHEY and CDR2 SVGAGI. Trimming cost V 2 bases and J 3 bases, with 16 bases left between them. There are 16 residues in the CDR3. The assay was immunoSEQ multiplex PCR, and TCRdb's table has in-frame clones only and misses some. The sample lists roughly 87,000 clones; 80% to 95% were seen once. Sample: peripheral blood, taken in the third trimester of pregnancy. The TCR comes from a female donor in good health, enrolled as a control in a pregnancy study. J is TRBJ2-5 and V is TRBV6-5; possibly TRBD1 for D (5 bases). The CDR3 sequence is CASSYLGWAGKETQYF. CDR3 in DNA: TGTGCCAGCAGTTACCTTGGGTGGGCAGGGAAAGAGACCCAGTACTTC.